Listed below are T cell receptor beta chains from one sample, sequenced in a study of vaccination effects on CD4 cells after COVID-19. No cognate antigen is known for these TCRs. Profiled with immunoSEQ multiplex PCR; TCRdb holds only in-frame clones, not every one. The sample lists about 17,000 clones; less than 85% were seen once. This material consisted of CD4+ T cells from PBMCs cultured with SARS-CoV-2 spike peptides, taken after COVID-19 vaccination. The receptors were gathered from a human donor who had a prior SARS-CoV-2 infection. Each CDR3 is given with its conserved first and last residue. The D gene is left open where the match is weak. Clone size is shown for a subset of rows, as once, few, many or a class of expanded clone.

length	V	size	J	D	CDR3	DNA
16	TRBV4-1	.	TRBJ2-4	.	CASSQVGMGAKNIQYF	TGCGCCAGCAGCCAAGTCGGTATGGGGGCCAAAAACATTCAGTACTTC
13	TRBV11-3	.	TRBJ1-2	.	CASSPGEFYGYTF	TGTGCCAGCAGCCCAGGGGAGTTCTATGGCTACACCTTC
13	TRBV7-9	few	TRBJ2-7	.	CASTRRGSYEQYF	TGTGCCAGCACCAGAAGGGGCAGCTACGAGCAGTACTTC
15	TRBV7-2	.	TRBJ2-7	TRBD1	CASSLGLQGAYEQYF	TGTGCCAGCAGCTTAGGGCTACAGGGGGCTTACGAGCAGTACTTC
15	TRBV11-2	.	TRBJ1-6	.	CASSLEGHSPSPLHF	TGTGCCAGCAGCTTAGAAGGACATTCTCCATCACCCCTCCACTTT
11	TRBV5-6	.	TRBJ1-1	.	CASSGFTEAFF	TGTGCCAGCAGTGGGTTTACTGAAGCTTTCTTT
15	TRBV5-1	.	TRBJ2-4	.	CASSLVTGYEGSRYF	TGCGCCAGCAGCTTGGTGACGGGGTATGAAGGCTCTCGGTACTTC
13	TRBV12-3/TRBV12-4	.	TRBJ1-6	TRBD1	CASSRQGYSPLHF	TGTGCCAGCAGTCGACAGGGGTATTCACCCCTCCACTTT
16	TRBV27	.	TRBJ2-3	.	CASTSARGRGSDTQYF	TGTGCCAGCACCTCCGCTAGAGGAAGGGGGTCAGATACGCAGTATTTT
13	TRBV2	.	TRBJ1-4	TRBD1	CASNIQGNEKLFF	TGTGCCAGCAACATACAGGGGAATGAAAAACTGTTTTTT
20	TRBV19	.	TRBJ2-4	TRBD2	CASSTRPGTSGRPDPDIQYF	TGTGCCAGTAGTACGCGCCCTGGGACTAGCGGGAGGCCGGATCCCGACATTCAGTACTTC
12	TRBV28	.	TRBJ2-7	.	CASSGQNYEQYF	TGTGCCAGCTCAGGACAGAACTACGAGCAGTACTTC
15	TRBV5-4	.	TRBJ2-1	TRBD2	CASSRRGLVAGEQFF	TGTGCCAGCAGCCGGCGGGGACTAGTAGCTGGAGAGCAGTTCTTC
13	TRBV28	.	TRBJ2-7	.	CASSLSGAYEQYF	TGTGCCAGCAGCCTGTCGGGAGCCTACGAGCAGTACTTC
13	TRBV7-2	.	TRBJ2-3	.	CASSLGGTDTQYF	TGTGCCAGCAGCTTAGGGGGCACAGATACGCAGTATTTT
15	TRBV11-3	.	TRBJ2-5	TRBD1	CASSLLGQVTKTQYF	TGTGCCAGCAGCTTACTGGGACAGGTCACAAAGACCCAGTACTTC
15	TRBV5-1	few	TRBJ2-3	.	CASSLERPVDRKQYF	TGCGCCAGCAGCTTAGAGCGGCCGGTAGATAGGAAGCAGTATTTT
16	TRBV7-8	once	TRBJ2-2	.	CASNHRSYQPAGELFF	TGTGCCAGCAACCACCGGAGTTACCAGCCGGCCGGGGAGCTGTTTTTT
13	TRBV7-2	.	TRBJ2-7	TRBD2	CASSLDGRVKQYF	TGTGCCAGCAGCTTGGACGGGAGGGTTAAGCAGTACTTC
14	TRBV6-5	.	TRBJ2-1	TRBD1	CASSYGDRASEQFF	TGTGCCAGCAGTTATGGGGACAGGGCTAGCGAGCAGTTCTTC
16	TRBV16	few	TRBJ2-7	TRBD1	CASSQYRQGQTYEQYF	TGTGCCAGCAGCCAATACCGACAGGGGCAGACCTACGAGCAGTACTTC
14	TRBV7-9	.	TRBJ2-5	TRBD2	CASVPGLALETQYF	TGTGCCAGCGTGCCGGGACTAGCTCTGGAGACCCAGTACTTC
17	TRBV27	.	TRBJ2-1	TRBD2	CASSQYHTSGGYNEQFF	TGTGCCAGCAGTCAATACCACACTAGCGGGGGATACAATGAGCAGTTCTTC
14	TRBV3-1/TRBV3-2	.	TRBJ1-4	.	CASSLQGINEKLFF	TGTGCCAGCAGTTTACAGGGCATCAATGAAAAACTGTTTTTT
13	TRBV7-3	.	TRBJ2-5	.	CASANRDQETQYF	TGTGCCAGCGCCAACAGGGACCAAGAGACCCAGTACTTC
14	TRBV7-9	.	TRBJ1-2	.	CASSLPYSFGGYTF	TGTGCCAGCAGCTTACCCTATTCGTTCGGGGGCTACACCTTC
14	TRBV5-4	.	TRBJ2-3	TRBD2	CASSLGTRYDTQYF	TGTGCCAGCAGCTTAGGGACTAGATATGATACGCAGTATTTT
15	TRBV5-4	.	TRBJ2-7	.	CASSLSGGLSYEQYF	TGTGCCAGCAGCTTGTCCGGGGGACTTTCCTACGAGCAGTACTTC
18	TRBV5-1	.	TRBJ1-3	TRBD1	CASSPGTGGSFSGNTIYF	TGCGCCAGCAGTCCCGGGACAGGGGGTTCCTTTTCCGGAAACACCATATATTTT
13	TRBV12-3/TRBV12-4	.	TRBJ2-7	TRBD1	CASSRGTGLEQYF	TGTGCCAGCAGCAGGGGGACAGGGCTGGAGCAGTACTTC
15	TRBV5-1	once	TRBJ2-1	TRBD1	CASSLVDREYNEQFF	TGCGCCAGCAGCTTGGTCGACAGGGAATACAATGAGCAGTTCTTC
15	TRBV7-2	.	TRBJ2-5	TRBD2	CASSFRTSGRETQYF	TGTGCCAGCAGCTTTCGGACTAGCGGGAGAGAGACCCAGTACTTC
15	TRBV5-4	once	TRBJ2-7	TRBD2	CASSEDRDYPYEQYF	TGTGCCAGCAGCGAGGACCGGGACTATCCCTACGAGCAGTACTTC
12	TRBV7-9	.	TRBJ2-5	.	CASSFKEETQYF	TGTGCCAGCAGCTTCAAAGAAGAGACCCAGTACTTC
13	TRBV18	.	TRBJ1-1	.	CASSPIRDTEAFF	TGTGCCAGCTCTCCTATTCGGGACACTGAAGCTTTCTTT
16	TRBV19	once	TRBJ2-1	.	CASSINRASSYNEQFF	TGTGCCAGTAGTATTAACCGGGCCTCCTCCTACAATGAGCAGTTCTTC
16	TRBV3-1/TRBV3-2	.	TRBJ2-7	TRBD2	CASSQPTSGGGYEQYF	TGTGCCAGCAGCCAACCTACTAGCGGGGGCGGCTACGAGCAGTACTTC
15	TRBV2	.	TRBJ2-1	TRBD2	CASSEQRGTFGEQFF	TGTGCCAGCAGTGAACAGCGGGGCACCTTTGGTGAGCAGTTCTTC
15	TRBV7-2	.	TRBJ1-1	.	CASSLVVGVWTEAFF	TGTGCCAGCAGCTTAGTAGTCGGCGTGTGGACTGAAGCTTTCTTT
14	TRBV6-5	.	TRBJ1-2	.	CASRTAGVRGGYTF	TGTGCCAGCAGGACCGCAGGTGTTCGGGGTGGCTACACCTTC
13	TRBV5-4	.	TRBJ1-2	.	CASSYSRDNGYTF	TGTGCCAGCAGCTATTCCAGGGACAATGGCTACACCTTC
14	TRBV2	.	TRBJ2-7	.	CASSENRDTYEQYF	TGTGCCAGCAGTGAAAACAGGGACACCTACGAGCAGTACTTC
13	TRBV12-3/TRBV12-4	.	TRBJ1-5	.	CASNIGGNQPQHF	TGTGCCAGCAACATAGGGGGCAATCAGCCCCAGCATTTT
15	TRBV4-1	.	TRBJ1-2	.	CASSQADTGGYGYTF	TGCGCCAGCAGCCAAGCCGATACTGGGGGCTATGGCTACACCTTC
14	TRBV10-3	.	TRBJ1-1	.	CAISESGRKAEAFF	TGTGCCATCAGTGAGTCCGGCCGGAAAGCTGAAGCTTTCTTT
16	TRBV7-9	.	TRBJ1-2	.	CASSFPSEGTPYGYTF	TGTGCCAGCAGCTTCCCATCGGAGGGGACCCCCTATGGCTACACCTTC
13	TRBV12-3/TRBV12-4	.	TRBJ1-1	.	CASSPEGQREAFF	TGTGCCAGCAGCCCCGAAGGACAGAGGGAAGCTTTCTTT
12	TRBV2	.	TRBJ2-7	.	CASSDRKYEQYF	TGTGCCAGCAGTGACAGAAAATACGAGCAGTACTTC
15	TRBV10-3	.	TRBJ1-5	.	CAISESGGLKEPQHF	TGTGCCATCAGTGAGTCGGGGGGCTTGAAGGAGCCCCAGCATTTT